One and the same sample provided the 3 T cell receptor beta chains below, sequenced in a study of CD8+CD57+ T cells in acquired aplastic anemia. Whoever was chosen for sequencing had shown CD8+CD57+ cell expansion by flow cytometry. CDR3 and TCR beta VDJ profiling relied on genomic DNA as the template. TCRdb reprocessed the reads via MiXCR and lists one record per CDR3 protein. The table records about 200,000 distinct CDR3 sequences, approximately 60% of them present only once. The sample was sorted CD4+, CD8+, or CD8+CD57+ T cells (not recorded which) from PBMCs. The source of these receptors is a human donor with aplastic anemia.

This chain joins TRBV7-9 and TRBJ1-1; the D gene is possibly TRBD1 (6 bases). Per the germline V gene, CDR1 is SEHNR and CDR2 is FQNEAQ (reference sequence). V was pared by 6 bases and J by 7 bases, with 12 bases between. There are 12 residues in the CDR3. This CDR3 is CASREGGLEAFF. The CDR3 DNA sequence: TGTGCCAGCAGGGAGGGGGGGCTTGAAGCTTTCTTT. Variable domain in full (rest from reference TRBV7-9 and TRBJ1-1): DTGVSQNPRHKITKRGQNVTFRCDPISEHNRLYWYRQTLGQGPEFLTYFQNEAQLEKSRLLSDRFSAERPKGSFSTLEIQRTEQGDSAMYLCASREGGLEAFFGQGTRLTVV.

The genes are TRBV19 and TRBJ2-1; either TRBD1 or TRBD2 may supply D (5 bases each). CDR1 and CDR2 from the germline V gene are LNHDA and SQIVND (reference sequence). The CDR3 contains 14 residues. The V gene lost 1 base and the J gene lost 5 bases, with 9 bases spanning the gap. CDR3: CASSIAGANNEQFF. The DNA for the CDR3 is TGTGCCAGTAGTATAGCCGGGGCGAACAATGAGCAGTTCTTC.

This clonotype has just one count. V is TRBV29-1 and J is TRBJ1-3, with a possible D match to TRBD1 (5 bases). Germline values: CDR1 SQVTM, CDR2 ANQGSEA. The CDR3 is 14 amino acids. V lost 3 bases and J 0 bases, leaving 9 bases between the germline ends. The CDR3 DNA is TGCAGCGTTGAGGGGGGAACCTCTGGAAACACCATATATTTT. It is translated as CSVEGGTSGNTIYF.